This T cell receptor beta chain derives from a study of cytomegalovirus exposure and HLA in healthy donors. The trim removed 5 bases at V and 7 bases at J, leaving 12 bases unmatched. The V gene's germline CDR1 is MNHEY and CDR2 SMNVEV (reference sequence). The CDR3 loop spans 17 amino acids. Profiled with immunoSEQ multiplex PCR; TCRdb holds only in-frame clones, not every one. The sample lists about 190,000 clones; 84% were seen once. About this clone itself: The antigen is not known.

Whole-study results and caveats: The authors enumerated 164 TCR beta chains as linked to cytomegalovirus.

The rearrangement links TRBV27 to TRBJ2-2; 11 nucleotides align to TRBD2. What was sequenced was PBMCs. This receptor was obtained from a man in his late teens or twenties in good health and CMV-seropositive. The CDR3 protein is CASSTQLAGVVVGELFF. The CDR3 DNA is TGTGCCAGCAGTACCCAACTAGCGGGAGTAGTAGTCGGGGAGCTGTTTTTT.